The 10 T cell receptor beta chains given below trace back to one sample, sequenced in a study of T cell repertoires in cytomegalovirus infection. A single record per CDR3 protein comes from TCRdb applying MiXCR to the reads. The sample includes tens of thousands of distinct CDR3 sequences, 22% seen only once; the top ten take under 85%. Their antigen targets remain unknown. The source material was PBMCs, sequenced either directly or after in vitro stimulation (not recorded which). These TCRs come from a human donor in good health (CMV status not recorded). Some clones in this sample may be carry-over from other donors' samples.

The table lists this clonotype with a few counts. The chain joins TRBV6-2 or TRBV6-3 to TRBJ2-1, with 10 positions matching TRBD2. CDR1 and CDR2 from the germline V gene are MNHEY and SVGEGT. The CDR3 has 18 residues. V dropped 4 bases and J dropped 7; count of bases not matched to a gene: 16. This chain's CDR3 is CASSFQMLAGVPNNEQFF. The CDR3 nucleotides are TGTGCCAGCAGTTTCCAAATGCTAGCGGGAGTACCTAATAATGAGCAGTTCTTC.

This clonotype has a handful of counts. The rearrangement links TRBV15 to TRBJ1-4; tentative D call: TRBD1 (6 bases). V was cut by 5 bases and J by 6 bases, with 16 bases left in between. From germline, CDR1 is LNHNV and CDR2 YYDKDF (reference sequence). CDR3 length equals 15 residues. The CDR3 DNA sequence: TGTGCCACCAGCCCTACTAGGGGGGCCGATGAAAAACTGTTTTTT. Its protein is CATSPTRGADEKLFF.

The chain employs TRBV5-1 and TRBJ2-7, with 11 bases aligning to TRBD2. Germline CDR1 and CDR2: SGHRS and YFSETQ. V shed 4 bases, J shed 5 bases, and the junction held 8 bases outside the gene matches. This CDR3 comprises 15 residues. CDR3 region: CASSPTLAGGHEQYF. CDR3 coding DNA: TGCGCCAGCAGCCCGACGCTAGCGGGAGGCCACGAGCAGTACTTC.

This clonotype was counted ten times or more. This rearrangement joins TRBV24-1 to TRBJ2-3; 8 bases map to TRBD2. Germline V gene sequence: CDR1 KGHDR, CDR2 SFDVKD. The CDR3 covers 17 residues. V was pared by 4 bases and J by 0 bases, with 8 bases of the junction left unmatched. CDR3 sequence (DNA): TGTGCCACCAGTGAACCCGCTAGCGGGCTGAGCACAGATACGCAGTATTTT. Protein sequence: CATSEPASGLSTDTQYF.

V is TRBV30 and J is TRBJ2-2; 7 nucleotides match TRBD2. Germline CDR1 GTSNPN, CDR2 SVGIG (reference sequence). With 8 bases clipped from V and 5 bases from J, the junction kept 11 bases outside the gene matches. The CDR3 sequence is 14 residues long. The CDR3 nucleotides read TGTGCCCGAGAAAGCGGGGCAGGGACCGGGGAGCTGTTTTTT. Protein sequence: CARESGAGTGELFF. Full variable domain (rest looked up from reference TRBV30 and TRBJ2-2): SQTIHQWPATLVQPVGSPLSLECTVEGTSNPNLYWYRQAAGRGLQLLFYSVGIGQISSEVPQNLSASRPQDRQFILSSKKLLLSDSGFYLCARESGAGTGELFFGEGSRLTVL.

The chain combines TRBV5-1 with TRBJ2-5; the match to TRBD1 covers 7 bases. CDR3 length: 14 residues. Trimming cost V 0 bases and J 7 bases; bases outside gene matches: 6. Germline CDR1 SGHRS, CDR2 YFSETQ. The CDR3 sequence: CASSLDRGLGTQYF. The CDR3 bases are TGCGCCAGCAGCTTGGACAGGGGATTGGGGACCCAGTACTTC.

This clonotype has a count of ten or more. The rearrangement joins TRBV28 to TRBJ2-1; D is perhaps TRBD2 (6 bases). This CDR3 region has 17 residues. The V and J ends lost 4 bases and 0 bases respectively, with 16 bases between them. The germline V gene encodes CDR1 MDHEN and CDR2 SYDVKM. CDR3 loop: CASSSTGTFNSYNEQFF. Written as DNA, the CDR3 is TGTGCCAGCAGTTCCACCGGGACTTTTAACTCCTACAATGAGCAGTTCTTC. The entire variable domain, with the rest obtained from reference TRBV28 and TRBJ2-1, is as follows: DVKVTQSSRYLVKRTGEKVFLECVQDMDHENMFWYRQDPGLGLRLIYFSYDVKMKEKGDIPEGYSVSREKKERFSLILESASTNQTSMYLCASSSTGTFNSYNEQFFGPGTRLTVL.

The chain is built from TRBV28 and TRBJ2-7; 13 nucleotides match TRBD2. The germline CDR1 and CDR2 sequences are MDHEN and SYDVKM. The ends lost 8 bases at V and 3 bases at J; junction bases unmatched: 7. The length of the CDR3 is 15 residues. The CDR3 protein is CASGLGTSGIYEQYF. As DNA, the CDR3 is TGTGCCAGCGGCTTAGGGACTAGCGGGATCTACGAGCAGTACTTC.

There are a few counts of this clonotype. The rearrangement joins TRBV27 to TRBJ2-7, with unresolved D. Germline values: CDR1 MNHEY, CDR2 SMNVEV (reference sequence). The CDR3 spans 10 residues. Trimming took 9 bases from V and 3 from J, leaving 6 bases between them. The CDR3 nucleotides are TGTGCCAGTATCAACTACGAGCAGTACGTC. Translating gives CASINYEQYV.

This chain joins TRBV6-2 or TRBV6-3 and TRBJ2-1; 10 bases fit TRBD2. Germline assignment: CDR1 MNHEY and CDR2 SVGEGT. Germline trimming cut 7 bases from V and 4 bases from J; bases unmatched to any gene: 13. The CDR3 runs to 17 residues. CDR3 sequence reads: CASKGDGSGRTYNEQFF. CDR3 in DNA: TGTGCCAGCAAGGGGGACGGTAGCGGGAGGACATACAATGAGCAGTTCTTC.